The clone carrying this TCR beta chain was found a few times. Its target is not known. Constant-segment-primed 5'RACE gave TCR alpha and TCR beta cDNA libraries with sample barcodes and UMIs. Each CDR3 protein is one row after TCRdb ran MiXCR on the 5' RACE reads. The table records under 250,000 distinct CDR3 sequences, over 15% of them present only once. This sample was taken from a study of T-cell memory formation after mild COVID-19. Study results and limitations: Day 15 to 85 contracting clones showed balanced CD4/CD8; later expanders leaned CD4+.

The CDR3 totals 13 residues. V lost 1 base, J lost 1 base, and 8 bases lay in between. Germline CDR1 is DFQATT and CDR2 is SNEGSKA (reference sequence). V gene TRBV20-1 combines with J gene TRBJ2-7; no firm D call. The sequence was obtained from an adult woman who had mild COVID-19 (a few samples of this study predate the infection). Cell type and time point are not known. The sample was PBMCs or a T cell subset sorted from them (not recorded which). This CDR3 reads CSARGGSSYEQYF. Here the CDR3 DNA reads TGCAGTGCTAGAGGGGGATCATCCTACGAGCAGTACTTC.